Listed here are 20 T cell receptor beta chains from one sample, sequenced in a study of Ad26.COV2.S vaccination and SARS-CoV-2 variants. This table comes from immunoSEQ multiplex PCR, and its TCRdb copy is limited to in-frame clones, with some not included. The sample yields more than 150,000 clones, approximately 90% seen once. The source material was peripheral blood, sampled after recovery from COVID-19. The receptor source for this set is a human donor who had recovered from COVID-19.

By share of the sample, this clone is large. This chain connects TRBV7-2 to TRBJ1-2; a weak D match, TRBD1 (5 bases). Germline V gene sequence: CDR1 SGHTA, CDR2 FQGNSA. The CDR3 spans 14 residues. Between the trimmed V and J ends, which lost 5 bases and 0 bases, there was a span of 10 bases. CDR3 in DNA: TGTGCCAGCAGCAACCGGGGGGCTAACTATGGCTACACCTTC. Translation: CASSNRGANYGYTF.

The chain uses TRBV2 and TRBJ1-1; D unclear. V lost 2 bases to trimming and J lost 7 bases, with 14 bases between them. Germline V CDR1 and CDR2: SNHLY, FYNNEI. CDR3 size: 14 residues. Here the CDR3 reads CASSEQPRYVEAFF. DNA for the CDR3: TGTGCCAGCAGTGAACAACCCAGATACGTTGAAGCTTTCTTT.

This clone has a single count. The rearrangement joins TRBV11-2 to TRBJ2-1; the match to TRBD2 covers 8 bases. V gave up 5 bases and J gave up 9 bases; unmatched junction bases: 12. There are 15 residues in the CDR3. Per the germline V gene, CDR1 is SGHAT and CDR2 is FQNNGV. The CDR3 spells CASSLGNGGEGEQFF. The CDR3 DNA reads as TGTGCCAGCAGCCTTGGGAACGGGGGGGAGGGTGAGCAGTTCTTC.

The chain employs TRBV5-1 and TRBJ1-5; a possible D gene is TRBD1 (6 bases). Germline assignment: CDR1 SGHRS and CDR2 YFSETQ. The length of the CDR3 is 16 residues. V lost 2 bases and J lost 1, with 13 bases in between. The CDR3 bases are TGCGCCAGCAGCTTAATGGGGGGCGCGAGCAATCAGCCCCAGCATTTT. This encodes CASSLMGGASNQPQHF. The full variable domain, in which reference TRBV5-1 and TRBJ1-5 provide the parts outside the CDR3, is KAGVTQTPRYLIKTRGQQVTLSCSPISGHRSVSWYQQTPGQGLQFLFEYFSETQRNKGNFPGRFSGRQFSNSRSEMNVSTLELGDSALYLCASSLMGGASNQPQHFGDGTRLSIL.

This clone showed up just a few times. This chain connects TRBV27 to TRBJ1-5, with TRBD1 matching 7 bases. The germline V gene has CDR1 MNHEY and CDR2 SMNVEV (reference sequence). The CDR3 sequence is 18 residues long. Trimming at V came to 0 bases and at J to 0 bases, leaving 8 bases not matched to a gene. CDR3 region: CASSLSPPTGLSNQPQHF. In nucleotides, the CDR3 is TGTGCCAGCAGTTTATCGCCCCCGACAGGGCTTAGCAATCAGCCCCAGCATTTT.

CDR3 DNA: TGTGCCAGCAGCAACTCTTACAGCGGGAGGGCTCGTGAGACCCAGTACTTC. This codes for CASSNSYSGRARETQYF. The chain recombines TRBV21-1 with TRBJ2-5; TRBD2 reflects the table's D call only, with no check against the DNA. TRBV21-1 is a documented pseudogene. The CDR3 has 17 residues.

This clone has more than one count but fewer than ten. This sequence joins TRBV7-6 and TRBJ1-5, with D tentatively TRBD1 (6 bases). Germline lookup yields CDR1 SGHVS and CDR2 FNYEAQ. The CDR3 sequence is 15 residues long. The V gene lost 1 base and the J gene lost 5 bases, with 12 bases spanning the gap. The CDR3 bases are TGTGCCAGCAGCTTAGGGTCAGGGGTGTATCAGCCCCAGCATTTT. It specifies CASSLGSGVYQPQHF.

About this clone: Other DNA sequences in this specimen translate into the identical CDR3. V is TRBV4-2 and J is TRBJ1-3; possible D gene TRBD1, 5 bases. V lost 2 bases, J lost 1 base, and 9 bases lay in between. This CDR3 comprises 15 residues. Germline V gene lookup returns CDR1 LGHNA and CDR2 YNFKEQ. The CDR3 loop is CASSQRGVSGNTIYF. CDR3 sequence (DNA): TGTGCCAGCAGCCAAAGAGGGGTGTCTGGAAACACCATATATTTT.

The CDR3 is CASSIRQITGELFF. In nucleotides, the CDR3 is TGTGCCAGTAGTATTCGACAGATCACCGGGGAGCTGTTTTTT. This rearrangement joins TRBV19 to TRBJ2-2; a possible D gene is TRBD1 (5 bases). This CDR3 is 14 amino acids long. V was clipped by 3 bases and J by 4 bases, with 9 bases between them. Per the germline V gene, CDR1 is LNHDA and CDR2 is SQIVND (reference sequence).

This rearrangement joins TRBV14 to TRBJ1-3; D not resolved. Trimming stripped 1 base from V and 2 bases from J, with 9 bases between. From germline, CDR1 is SGHDN and CDR2 FVKESK. This CDR3 has 15 amino acids. CDR3 in amino acids: CASSQGFGPGNTIYF. The CDR3 DNA sequence: TGTGCCAGCAGCCAAGGGTTCGGGCCTGGAAACACCATATATTTT.

The chain couples TRBV5-1 to TRBJ2-1, with unresolved D. The CDR3 spans 17 residues. V was cut by 3 bases and J by 4 bases, with 20 bases left in between. In germline, CDR1 is SGHRS, CDR2 YFSETQ. The CDR3 protein is CASSSHYGPKEYNEQFF. In nucleotides, the CDR3 is TGCGCCAGCAGCTCACACTACGGGCCCAAAGAATACAATGAGCAGTTCTTC.

The rearrangement uses TRBV25-1 and TRBJ1-6; the match to TRBD1 covers 10 bases. CDR1 and CDR2 (germline): MGHDK, SYGVNS. The CDR3 runs to 13 residues. The V segment lost 9 bases and the J segment 11 bases; nucleotides outside the gene matches: 7. CDR3 in amino acids: CASRGQGIPPLHF. In nucleotides, the CDR3 is TGTGCCAGTCGGGGACAGGGGATCCCACCCCTCCACTTT.

The chain recombines TRBV28 with TRBJ1-1; 7 nucleotides match TRBD1. The CDR3 loop spans 15 amino acids. CDR1 is MDHEN and CDR2 is SYDVKM in the germline V gene. V gave up 7 bases and J gave up 7 bases; unmatched junction bases: 15. CDR3 residues: CASTSPSGGVGEAFF. Here the CDR3 DNA reads TGTGCCAGCACCTCACCCTCAGGGGGGGTAGGTGAAGCTTTCTTT.

The chain is built from TRBV30 and TRBJ2-7; D is possibly TRBD2 (5 bases). V shed 2 bases and J shed 2 bases, with 7 bases lying between them. Looked up from germline, CDR1 is GTSNPN and CDR2 is SVGIG (reference sequence). This CDR3 spans 12 amino acids. The DNA of the CDR3 is TGTGCCTGGAGTCTCGGGACCTACGAGCAGTACTTC. Translation: CAWSLGTYEQYF. Drawing the rest from reference TRBV30 and TRBJ2-7, the complete variable domain is SQTIHQWPATLVQPVGSPLSLECTVEGTSNPNLYWYRQAAGRGLQLLFYSVGIGQISSEVPQNLSASRPQDRQFILSSKKLLLSDSGFYLCAWSLGTYEQYFGPGTRLTVT.

The chain has TRBV4-2 and TRBJ2-6, with 9 nucleotides matching TRBD2. Germline V gives CDR1 LGHNA, CDR2 YNFKEQ. The CDR3 extends over 16 amino acids. V gave up 4 bases and J gave up 3 bases; unmatched junction bases: 4. CDR3 DNA sequence: TGTGCCAGCAGCCCCTATAGCGGGGGTGGGGCCAACGTCCTGACTTTC. It is translated as CASSPYSGGGANVLTF.

The CDR3 is CASSPFTPRTGANVLTF. In DNA form, the CDR3 reads TGTGCCAGCAGCCCTTTTACCCCCCGGACCGGGGCCAACGTCCTGACTTTC. This chain uses TRBV3-1 (or the pseudogene TRBV3-2) with TRBJ2-6; D is unclear. The CDR3 consists of 17 residues. Deletions cut 4 bases from V and 4 bases from J, with 17 bases between. CDR1 and CDR2 (germline): LGHDT, YNNKEL (reference sequence).

This clone came up once. The chain employs TRBV5-1 and TRBJ2-3, with 8 nucleotides matching TRBD1. The CDR3 loop spans 16 amino acids. V shed 2 bases and J 7 bases; nucleotides not matched to a gene: 12. CDR1 SGHRS and CDR2 YFSETQ come from the germline V gene. CDR3: CASSFSLGQGANTQYF. The CDR3 DNA reads as TGCGCCAGCAGCTTCAGTTTAGGGCAGGGGGCAAATACGCAGTATTTT.

This chain connects TRBV18 to TRBJ2-1, with 10 bases fitting TRBD2. The CDR3 contains 14 residues. The germline gives CDR1 KGHSH, CDR2 LQKENI. V lost 5 bases to trimming and J lost 9 bases; unmatched junction nucleotides: 7. CDR3 in DNA: TGTGCCAGCTCATTGAGCGGGAGGGCCACTGAGCAGTTCTTC. Its translation is CASSLSGRATEQFF.

This chain uses TRBV15 with TRBJ1-1; 8 positions agree with TRBD1. J lost 4 bases, V lost 5 bases, and 18 bases had no gene match. CDR1 and CDR2 (germline): LNHNV, YYDKDF (reference sequence). The CDR3 runs to 18 residues. Written as DNA, the CDR3 is TGTGCCACCAGCGGCAGAGAGGGGGCAGGGGGCCGGAGCACTGAAGCTTTCTTT. Translated: CATSGREGAGGRSTEAFF.

Notes on this clone: Other DNA variants within this sample encode the same CDR3. The V call is TRBV27, the J call TRBJ1-6; 10 bases fit TRBD1. Trimming at V came to 6 bases and at J to 7 bases, leaving 3 bases not matched to a gene. Germline V gene sequence: CDR1 MNHEY, CDR2 SMNVEV (reference sequence). This CDR3 is built from 14 residues. This chain's CDR3 is CASSLGQGNSPLHF. For the CDR3, the DNA is TGTGCCAGCAGCTTGGGACAGGGGAATTCACCCCTCCACTTT.